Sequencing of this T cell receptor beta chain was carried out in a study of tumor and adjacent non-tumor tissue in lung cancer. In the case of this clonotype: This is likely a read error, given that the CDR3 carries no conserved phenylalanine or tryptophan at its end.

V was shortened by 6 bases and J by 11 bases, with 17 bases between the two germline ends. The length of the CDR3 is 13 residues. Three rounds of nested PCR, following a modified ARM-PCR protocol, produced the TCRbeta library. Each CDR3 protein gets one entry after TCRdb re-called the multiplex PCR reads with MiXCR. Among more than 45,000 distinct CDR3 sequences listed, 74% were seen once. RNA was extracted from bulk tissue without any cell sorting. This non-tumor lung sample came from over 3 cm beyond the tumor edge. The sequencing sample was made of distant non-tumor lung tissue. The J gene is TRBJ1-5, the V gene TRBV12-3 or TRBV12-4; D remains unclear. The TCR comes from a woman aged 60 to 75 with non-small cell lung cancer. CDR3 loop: CASSTSGQGAQHL. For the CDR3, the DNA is TGTGCCAGCAGCACCTCCGGGCAAGGTGCCCAGCATTTA.